The entry that follows covers one T cell receptor beta chain sequence. Per the original data handling: Cell counts per sample came from amplifying reference gene primers. TCRdb's table, derived via immunoSEQ multiplex PCR, lists solely in-frame clones and lacks some. For V, J and clone size, that table is used; D and trimming come from the DNA. The repertoire holds 150,000 to 250,000 clones, with approximately 83% as singletons. This record comes from a study of blood T cell repertoires in COVID-19. Participant age was roughly 18 to 90 years, and participants resided in fewer than 25 US areas. Clinical history reported by participants formed the basis on which cohorts were assigned. Trimming took 4 bases from V and 5 from J; bases not matched to a gene: 6. The CDR3 totals 14 residues. From germline, CDR1 is SGHRS and CDR2 YFSETQ.

The rearrangement links TRBV5-1 to TRBJ1-1, with 9 positions matching TRBD1. The source material was PBMCs or T cells enriched from blood (not recorded which). This sequence originates from a man aged 35-49 years who had recovered from COVID-19. The CDR3, as DNA: TGCGCCAGCAGCCAGACAGGGGGAAGGACTGAAGCTTTCTTT. This encodes CASSQTGGRTEAFF. The entire variable domain, with the rest obtained from reference TRBV5-1 and TRBJ1-1, is as follows: KAGVTQTPRYLIKTRGQQVTLSCSPISGHRSVSWYQQTPGQGLQFLFEYFSETQRNKGNFPGRFSGRQFSNSRSEMNVSTLELGDSALYLCASSQTGGRTEAFFGQGTRLTVV.